This T cell receptor (beta chain) is from a study of T cells in Graves' hyperthyroidism and ophthalmopathy. Worth noting for this clonotype: Antigen specificity is unknown.

Using RNA transcripts as the source, TCR beta CDR3 regions were amplified. Initially, a first-round RT-PCR of the TCR CDR3 employed the HTBI primer set. TCRdb reanalysed the multiplex PCR reads using MiXCR and keeps one entry per CDR3 protein. The sample records a few hundred thousand distinct CDR3 sequences, 46% being singletons. Broader study findings: Most clonotypes expanded in thyroid above 0.001 were likewise present in blood.

Per germline, CDR1 KGHDR and CDR2 SFDVKD. Trimming removed 4 bases from V and 11 bases from J, with 20 bases in between. The CDR3 has 15 residues. Investigators excluded patients with uncontrolled infection, other autoimmune disease, pregnancy or lactation. Orbital computed tomography and thyroid ultrasound, together with serum TRAb and thyroxine and clinical symptoms, were used for diagnoses. The TCR comes from a young woman with Graves' hyperthyroidism. The sample consisted of peripheral blood or thyroid tissue (not recorded which). V usage is TRBV24-1 and J usage is TRBJ1-5, with D uncertain. The chain's CDR3 is CATSEYDATSGTQHF. The CDR3 nucleotides read TGTGCCACCAGTGAATATGACGCTACAAGTGGGACCCAGCATTTT.